A selection of T cell receptor beta chains follows, all from one sample in a study of CDR3 diversity in severe acne. TCRdb passed the PCR reads through MiXCR, listing each CDR3 protein once. The sample holds some 85,000 distinct CDR3 sequences, under 55% seen once. Sequences were obtained from blood. These receptors were obtained from a male donor with severe acne vulgaris. CDR3s include the opening cysteine and the closing phenylalanine or tryptophan. A D gene is named only where the DNA matches it firmly. Clone size, where shown, is once, few, many, or a class for clones that have expanded.

d_call	v_call	j_call	cdr3_length	clone_size	cdr3_nt	cdr3_aa
-	TRBV25-1	TRBJ2-2	13	-	TGTGCCAGCAGTTTCGGGAACACCGGGGAGCTGTTTTTT	CASSFGNTGELFF
-	TRBV15	TRBJ2-3	16	many	TGTGCCACCAGCAGCCCCCGATCTTTCAGCACAGATACGCAGTATTTT	CATSSPRSFSTDTQYF
-	TRBV3-1	TRBJ1-6	13	many	TGTGCCAGCGGGGGGAGCGTTAATTCACCCCTCCACTTT	CASGGSVNSPLHF
TRBD2	TRBV24-1	TRBJ2-7	13	-	TGTGCCACCAGTGATTCTGGGAGGGGATGGAAGTACTTC	CATSDSGRGWKYF
-	TRBV20-1	TRBJ2-7	13	many	TGCAGTGCTAGAGGATTGGCGGTCTACGAGCAGTACTTC	CSARGLAVYEQYF
TRBD2	TRBV20-1	TRBJ2-5	15	few	TGCAGTGCTAGACCGGACTCCCGGGGGGAAGAGACCCAGTACTTC	CSARPDSRGEETQYF
-	TRBV11-2	TRBJ2-5	11	many	TGTGCCAGCAGCTTGTCAGAGACCCAGTACTTC	CASSLSETQYF
TRBD1	TRBV20-1	TRBJ1-5	14	medium-sized	TGCAGTGCTAGAGGGGACAGAGGCAATCAGCCCCAGCATTTT	CSARGDRGNQPQHF
-	TRBV29-1	TRBJ2-1	16	-	TGCAGCGTTGGCGGGGATTCGGGAATCTCCTACAATGAGCAGTTCTTC	CSVGGDSGISYNEQFF
TRBD1	TRBV7-6	TRBJ1-6	15	-	TGTGCCAGCAGCCAAACCGGGACAGCTCCATCACCCCTCCACTTT	CASSQTGTAPSPLHF
TRBD1	TRBV7-9	TRBJ2-3	15	few	TGTGCCAGCAGTACGGGACAGGGGCCCCCAGATACGCAGTATTTT	CASSTGQGPPDTQYF
-	TRBV13	TRBJ2-2	16	many	TGTGCCAGCAGCTTAGGACGGTTAGAGAACACCGGGGAGCTGTTTTTT	CASSLGRLENTGELFF
TRBD1	TRBV7-2	TRBJ1-2	15	many	TGTGCCAGCAGCTACGGGACAGGGCGGGGCTATGGCTACACCTTC	CASSYGTGRGYGYTF
-	TRBV10-3	TRBJ2-7	15	once	TGTGCCATCAGTGAGTCTAAACCCATAACCTACGAGCAGTACTTC	CAISESKPITYEQYF
TRBD2	TRBV7-3	TRBJ2-3	14	-	TGTGCCAGCAGCTTTAGCGGGGGGGAGGATACGCAGTATTTT	CASSFSGGEDTQYF
TRBD1	TRBV5-1	TRBJ1-2	15	few	TGCGCCAGCAGAACCGGGACAGGGGGTAACTATGGCTACACCTTC	CASRTGTGGNYGYTF
TRBD1	TRBV24-1	TRBJ2-2	13	-	TGTGCCACCCGAGACAGGGCGGACGGGGAGCTGTTTTTT	CATRDRADGELFF
TRBD1	TRBV10-3	TRBJ1-4	15	-	TGTGCCAGCAGCCAACAGGGACAGGGACATGAAAAACTGTTTTTT	CASSQQGQGHEKLFF
-	TRBV20-1	TRBJ2-7	12	once	TGCAGTGCTAGAGATCTAGGGCACGAGCAGTACTTC	CSARDLGHEQYF
-	TRBV29-1	TRBJ2-6	21	-	TGCAGCGTTGAAGAGGGGGGGGGAAACGACAGGGTGATCTCTGGGGCCAACGTCCTGACTTTC	CSVEEGGGNDRVISGANVLTF
-	TRBV7-9	TRBJ1-3	14	-	TGTGCCAGCAGGCTGGGATCCTCTGGAAACACCATATATTTT	CASRLGSSGNTIYF
TRBD1	TRBV7-2	TRBJ1-2	13	-	TGTGCCAGCAGCTTAAGAGGGACAGATGGCTACACCTTC	CASSLRGTDGYTF
TRBD1	TRBV10-3	TRBJ1-2	12	-	TGTGCCGCGGCAGGGGGGAACTATGGCTACACCTTC	CAAAGGNYGYTF
-	TRBV25-1	TRBJ1-1	11	-	TGTGCTGGGGGATCGGACACTGAAGCTTTCTTT	CAGGSDTEAFF
-	TRBV25-1	TRBJ2-7	14	-	TGTGCCAGCAGTGCTATCCGGGGATCCTACGAGCAGTACTTC	CASSAIRGSYEQYF
-	TRBV7-9	TRBJ2-5	13	-	TGTGCCAGCAGCTTAATGGAGAAGGAGACCCAGTACTTC	CASSLMEKETQYF
-	TRBV6-2/TRBV6-3	TRBJ2-7	12	many	TGTGCCAGCTCTCCGGATTACTACGAGCAGTACTTC	CASSPDYYEQYF
-	TRBV12-3/TRBV12-4	TRBJ2-5	15	-	TGTGCCAGCAGTTCGGTCGAGGCCGGCGGAGAGACCCAGTACTTC	CASSSVEAGGETQYF
-	TRBV7-9	TRBJ2-7	14	-	TGTGCCTGCAGCTTACCCGGACGGGCCTATGAGCAGTACTTC	CACSLPGRAYEQYF
-	TRBV2	TRBJ2-1	16	-	TGTGCCAGCAGTTTTTTTCGGCAGGGGGGGTTGGCTGAGCAGTTCTTC	CASSFFRQGGLAEQFF
TRBD1	TRBV15	TRBJ2-7	14	-	TGTGCCACCAGCGGGAACAGGGGGGAGTACGAGCAGTACTTC	CATSGNRGEYEQYF
-	TRBV7-2	TRBJ1-4	15	many	TGTGCCAGCAGCTTAGCGGTCGGGTATAATGAAAAACTGTTTTTT	CASSLAVGYNEKLFF
-	TRBV19	TRBJ1-1	17	-	TGTGCCAGTAGTGCTAACAGGGAAGGGACGATGAACACTGAAGCTTTCTTT	CASSANREGTMNTEAFF
-	TRBV6-5	TRBJ2-6	15	-	TGTGCCAGCAGTTTACAGGGCTCTGGGGCCAGCGTCCTGACTTTC	CASSLQGSGASVLTF
TRBD2	TRBV14	TRBJ2-5	15	-	TGTGCCAGCAGCAAACCCGGGACTAGCAGAGAGACCCAGTACTTC	CASSKPGTSRETQYF
TRBD2	TRBV6-5	TRBJ2-3	15	-	TGTGCCAGCACCCACGGGACTAGCGGGACAGATACGCAGTATTTT	CASTHGTSGTDTQYF
-	TRBV6-2/TRBV6-3	TRBJ2-7	13	medium-sized	TGTGCCAGCAGTCGGGCAGGGCCTCACGAGCAGTACTTC	CASSRAGPHEQYF
-	TRBV27	TRBJ2-1	15	few	TGTGCCAGCAGTTTATTTGCGGCTGGGTACAATGAGCAGTTCTTC	CASSLFAAGYNEQFF
-	TRBV10-3	TRBJ1-2	14	-	TGTGCCACCACGGAACAGGGTTTTAACTATGGCTACACCTTC	CATTEQGFNYGYTF
-	TRBV19	TRBJ1-2	15	-	TGTGCCAGTAGTATAGGGGACACAAGGGCGCAAGGCTACACCTTC	CASSIGDTRAQGYTF
TRBD1	TRBV10-3	TRBJ1-5	15	-	TGTGCCATCAGTGAGTCGAACAGGGGTAATCAGCCCCAGCATTTT	CAISESNRGNQPQHF
-	TRBV20-1	TRBJ1-2	13	many	TGCAGTGCTAGAGTTGGGGCGGCCTATGGCTACACCTTC	CSARVGAAYGYTF
TRBD2	TRBV28	TRBJ2-1	15	-	TGTGCCAGCAGTCCGACTAGCGGGAGGGCCTATGAGCAGTTCTTC	CASSPTSGRAYEQFF
-	TRBV25-1	TRBJ1-5	12	-	TGTGCCAGCAGTGGGGCGACTCAGCCCCAGCATTTT	CASSGATQPQHF
TRBD2	TRBV10-3	TRBJ2-5	14	-	TGTGCCATCGGACTAGCGGTTAGTCAAGAGACCCAGTACTTC	CAIGLAVSQETQYF
-	TRBV20-1	TRBJ2-7	14	-	TGCAGTGCCTCGGGGGGACAGAGGTCCTACGGGCAGTACTTC	CSASGGQRSYGQYF
TRBD2	TRBV4-1	TRBJ2-1	17	few	TGCGCCAGCGGCCAGAGGAGACTAGCGGGACCCTACAGTGAGCAGTTCTTC	CASGQRRLAGPYSEQFF
TRBD2	TRBV15	TRBJ2-5	14	-	TGTGCCACCAGCATTGGACTAGCGGGAGAGACCCAGTACTTC	CATSIGLAGETQYF
-	TRBV7-2	TRBJ2-1	14	-	TGTGCCAGCAGCTCAAGACAGGGACTCCACGAGCAGTTCTTC	CASSSRQGLHEQFF
-	TRBV10-2	TRBJ1-1	11	-	TGCGCCAGCACCGAGGGGGGTGAAGCTTTCTTT	CASTEGGEAFF
-	TRBV4-1	TRBJ2-2	18	few	TGCGCCAGCAGCCAAGTGGGGGTAGCTTCTTCGAACACCGGGGAGCTGTTTTTT	CASSQVGVASSNTGELFF
-	TRBV12-3/TRBV12-4	TRBJ1-4	13	many	TGTGCCAGCAGTAACCTCGTCCGGGAAAAACTGTTTTTT	CASSNLVREKLFF
TRBD1	TRBV4-1	TRBJ1-1	15	many	TGCGCCAGCAGCCAGGGACAGGTACTGAACACTGAAGCTCTCTTT	CASSQGQVLNTEALF
-	TRBV7-2	TRBJ1-1	14	many	TGTGCCAGCAGCTCAATGGCGGGAAACACTGAAGCTTTCTTT	CASSSMAGNTEAFF